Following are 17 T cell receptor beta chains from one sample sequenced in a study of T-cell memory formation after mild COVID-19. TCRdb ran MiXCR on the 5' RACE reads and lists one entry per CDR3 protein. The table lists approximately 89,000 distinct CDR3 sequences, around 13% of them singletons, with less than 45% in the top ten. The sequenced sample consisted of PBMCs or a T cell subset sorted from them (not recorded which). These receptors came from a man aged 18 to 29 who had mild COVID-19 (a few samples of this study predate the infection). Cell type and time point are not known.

The CDR3 coding sequence is TGCAGTGCTCCCGGACAGGGGAGGCACGAGCAGTACTTC. Translation: CSAPGQGRHEQYF. V and J are TRBV20-1 and TRBJ2-7; 9 nucleotides agree with TRBD1. The CDR3 is made up of 13 amino acids. V lost 5 bases and J lost 5; bases outside the gene matches: 7. CDR1 is DFQATT, CDR2 SNEGSKA, per germline (reference sequence).

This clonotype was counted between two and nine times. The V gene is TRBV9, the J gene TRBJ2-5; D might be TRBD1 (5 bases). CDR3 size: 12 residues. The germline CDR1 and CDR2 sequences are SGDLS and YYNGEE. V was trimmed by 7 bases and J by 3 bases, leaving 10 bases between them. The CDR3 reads CASGDRKETQYF. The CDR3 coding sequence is TGTGCCAGCGGAGACAGAAAAGAGACCCAGTACTTC.

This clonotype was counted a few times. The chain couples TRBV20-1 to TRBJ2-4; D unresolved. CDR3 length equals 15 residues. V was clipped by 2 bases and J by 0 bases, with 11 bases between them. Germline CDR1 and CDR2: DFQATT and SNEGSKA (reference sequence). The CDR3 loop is CSARHGSPAKNIQYF. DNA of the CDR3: TGCAGTGCTAGACACGGCAGTCCAGCCAAAAACATTCAGTACTTC.

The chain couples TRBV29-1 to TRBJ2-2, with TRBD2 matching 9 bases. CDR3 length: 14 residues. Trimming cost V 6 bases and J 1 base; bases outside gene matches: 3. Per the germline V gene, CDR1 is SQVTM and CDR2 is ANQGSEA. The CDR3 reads CSVAAGGNTGELFF. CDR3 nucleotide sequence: TGCAGCGTGGCAGCGGGGGGGAACACCGGGGAGCTGTTTTTT.

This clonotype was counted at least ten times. The CDR3 DNA reads TGTGCCAGCAGCGGGACAGGGACCTACGAGCAGTACTTC. It codes for CASSGTGTYEQYF. The chain recombines TRBV7-6 with TRBJ2-7; the match to TRBD1 covers 9 bases. CDR3 size: 13 residues. V shed 5 bases and J 2 bases; nucleotides not matched to a gene: 1. Germline lookup yields CDR1 SGHVS and CDR2 FNYEAQ.

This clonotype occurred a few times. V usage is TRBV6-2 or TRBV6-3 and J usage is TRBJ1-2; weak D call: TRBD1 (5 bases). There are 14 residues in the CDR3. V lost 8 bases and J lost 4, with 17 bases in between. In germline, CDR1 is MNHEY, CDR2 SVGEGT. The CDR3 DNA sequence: TGTGCCAGCGAAACACCCGGGGCTAGCTATGGCTACACCTTC. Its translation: CASETPGASYGYTF.

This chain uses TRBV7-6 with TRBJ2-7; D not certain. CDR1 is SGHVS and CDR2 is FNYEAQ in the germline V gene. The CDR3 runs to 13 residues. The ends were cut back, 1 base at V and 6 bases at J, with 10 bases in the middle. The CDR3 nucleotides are TGTGCCAGCAGCTTAGGTAGGGCATCCGAGCAGTACTTC. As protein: CASSLGRASEQYF.

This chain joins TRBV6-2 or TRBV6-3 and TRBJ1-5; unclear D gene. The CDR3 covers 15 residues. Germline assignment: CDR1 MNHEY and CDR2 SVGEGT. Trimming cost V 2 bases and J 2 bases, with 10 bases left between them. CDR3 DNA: TGTGCCAGCAGTTACCACCTTAATGGCAATCAGCCCCAGCATTTT. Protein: CASSYHLNGNQPQHF.

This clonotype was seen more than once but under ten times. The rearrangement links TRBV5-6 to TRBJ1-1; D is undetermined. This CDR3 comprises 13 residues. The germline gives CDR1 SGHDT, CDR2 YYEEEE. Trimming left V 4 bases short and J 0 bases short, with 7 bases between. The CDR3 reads CASSPYLNTEAFF. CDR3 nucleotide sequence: TGTGCCAGCAGCCCCTATTTGAACACTGAAGCTTTCTTT.

This CDR3 reads CASSRGQGLEKLFF. CDR3 DNA: TGTGCCAGCAGCCGGGGACAGGGCCTAGAAAAACTGTTTTTT. This chain uses TRBV12-3 or TRBV12-4 with TRBJ1-4; 9 bases agree with TRBD1. J was trimmed by 8 bases and V by 6 bases; bases with no gene match: 7. This CDR3 has 14 residues.

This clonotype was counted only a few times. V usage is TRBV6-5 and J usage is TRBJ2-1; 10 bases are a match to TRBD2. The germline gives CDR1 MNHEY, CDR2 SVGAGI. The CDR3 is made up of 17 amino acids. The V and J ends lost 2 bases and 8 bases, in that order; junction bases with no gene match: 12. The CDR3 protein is CASSYDRVWLAGDEQFF. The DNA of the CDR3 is TGTGCCAGCAGTTACGATAGAGTTTGGCTAGCGGGGGATGAGCAGTTCTTC.

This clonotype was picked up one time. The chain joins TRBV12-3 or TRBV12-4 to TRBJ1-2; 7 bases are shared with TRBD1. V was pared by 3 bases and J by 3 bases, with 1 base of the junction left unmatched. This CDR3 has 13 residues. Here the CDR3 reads CASSFGTDYGYTF. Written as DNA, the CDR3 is TGTGCCAGCAGTTTTGGGACAGACTATGGCTACACCTTC.

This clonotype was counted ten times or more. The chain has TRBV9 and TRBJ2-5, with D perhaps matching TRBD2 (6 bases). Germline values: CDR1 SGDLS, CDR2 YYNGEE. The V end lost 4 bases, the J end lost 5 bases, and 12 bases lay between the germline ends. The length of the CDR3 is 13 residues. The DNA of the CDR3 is TGTGCCAGCAGCTCCGGGACTCGGGAGACCCAGTACTTC. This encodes CASSSGTRETQYF.

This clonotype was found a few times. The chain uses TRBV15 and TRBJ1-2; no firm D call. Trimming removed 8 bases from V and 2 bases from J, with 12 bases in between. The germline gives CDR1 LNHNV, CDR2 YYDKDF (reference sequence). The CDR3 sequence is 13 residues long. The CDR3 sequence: CATGHLYNYGYTF. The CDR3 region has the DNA TGTGCCACCGGTCACTTGTACAACTATGGCTACACCTTC.

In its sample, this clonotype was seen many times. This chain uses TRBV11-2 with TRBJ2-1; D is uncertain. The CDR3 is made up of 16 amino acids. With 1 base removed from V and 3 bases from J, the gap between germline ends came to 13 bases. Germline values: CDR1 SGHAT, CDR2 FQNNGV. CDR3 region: CASSLGPGYYYNEQFF. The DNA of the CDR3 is TGTGCCAGCAGCTTAGGCCCGGGTTACTACTACAATGAGCAGTTCTTC.

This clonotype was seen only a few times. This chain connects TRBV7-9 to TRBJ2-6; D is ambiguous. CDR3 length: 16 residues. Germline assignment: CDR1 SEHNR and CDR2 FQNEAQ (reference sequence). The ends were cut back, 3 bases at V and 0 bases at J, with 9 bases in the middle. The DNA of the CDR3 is TGTGCCAGCAGCTTCGGACGGCCCTCTGGGGCCAACGTCCTGACTTTC. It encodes CASSFGRPSGANVLTF.

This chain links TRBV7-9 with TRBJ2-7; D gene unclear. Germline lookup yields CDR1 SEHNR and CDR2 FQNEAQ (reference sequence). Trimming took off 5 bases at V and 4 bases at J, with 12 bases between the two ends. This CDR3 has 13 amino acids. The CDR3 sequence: CASSPTTNYEQYV. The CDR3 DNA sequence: TGTGCCAGCAGCCCCACAACTAATTACGAGCAGTACGTC.